This T cell receptor (beta chain) stems from a study of cytomegalovirus exposure and HLA in healthy donors. The wider study: Inside one of the first data releases sat around 77 million unique TCRs taken from HLA-typed donors.

CDR1 and CDR2 from the germline V gene are LNHDA and SQIVND (reference sequence). V shed 4 bases and J shed 2 bases, with 10 bases lying between them. This CDR3 comprises 14 residues. About this clone itself: What it binds is unknown.

Study-level findings and limits: When a later analysis was performed, an Asian-associated ancestry cluster reportedly had fewer N-insertions than the approximately 680-donor mean. It has been reported that TCR beta sequences accurately predicted the HLA-A and HLA-B alleles of most subjects. TRBV6-2, TRBV6-3 and some other V segments were excluded as indistinguishable.

The PCR made use of 60 Vbeta and 13 Jbeta primers. Assay: immunoSEQ multiplex PCR; the TCRdb copy retains only in-frame clones and omits some. The table has under 200,000 clones, about 81% seen once. The V call is TRBV19, the J call TRBJ2-3; the D gene is possibly TRBD1 (6 bases). The sequencing sample was made of PBMCs. The TCR sequence derives from a woman between 18 and 29 years old in good health and CMV-seronegative. The CDR3 DNA sequence: TGTGCCAGTAGTACAGGGGCCCACACAGATACGCAGTATTTT. Residues: CASSTGAHTDTQYF.